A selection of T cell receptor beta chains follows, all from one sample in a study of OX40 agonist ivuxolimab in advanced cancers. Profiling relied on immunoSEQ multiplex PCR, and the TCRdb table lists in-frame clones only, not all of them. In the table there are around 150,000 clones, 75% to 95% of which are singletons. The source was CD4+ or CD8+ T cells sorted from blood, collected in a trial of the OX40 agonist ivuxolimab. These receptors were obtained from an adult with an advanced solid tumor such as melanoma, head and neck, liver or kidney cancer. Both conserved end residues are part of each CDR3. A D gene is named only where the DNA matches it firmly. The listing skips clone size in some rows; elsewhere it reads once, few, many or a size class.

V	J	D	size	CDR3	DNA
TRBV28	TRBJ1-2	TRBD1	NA	CASSYPGQTNYGYTF	TGTGCCAGCAGCTATCCGGGACAGACTAACTATGGCTACACCTTC
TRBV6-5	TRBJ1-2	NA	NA	CASSNTGYYGYTF	TGTGCCAGCAGTAACACAGGGTACTATGGCTACACCTTC
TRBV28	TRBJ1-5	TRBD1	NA	CASSGDRGLVDNQPQHF	TGTGCCAGCAGTGGGGACAGGGGGCTAGTGGACAATCAGCCCCAGCATTTT
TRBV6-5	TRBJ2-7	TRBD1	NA	CASSRQGAGYEQYF	TGTGCCAGCAGCCGACAGGGGGCAGGGTACGAGCAGTACTTC
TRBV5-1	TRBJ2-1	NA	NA	CASSPGDSNNEQFF	TGCGCCAGCAGCCCCGGGGACTCCAACAATGAGCAGTTCTTC
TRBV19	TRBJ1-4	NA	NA	CASSSKRALVNEKLFF	TGTGCCAGTAGTTCCAAAAGGGCGCTAGTAAATGAAAAACTGTTTTTT
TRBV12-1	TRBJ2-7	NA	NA	CASPWGRGPIYEQYF	TGTGCCAGCCCTTGGGGTAGGGGGCCCATCTACGAGCAGTACTTC
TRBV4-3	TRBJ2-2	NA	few	CASSQPPATIPNTGELFF	TGCGCCAGCAGCCAACCTCCAGCTACCATCCCGAACACCGGGGAGCTGTTTTTT
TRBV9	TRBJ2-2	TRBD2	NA	CASSVGLAGVFGELFF	TGTGCCAGCAGCGTAGGACTAGCGGGAGTGTTCGGGGAGCTGTTTTTT
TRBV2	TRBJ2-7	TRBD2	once	CASRRTSGPVYEQYF	TGTGCCAGCAGGAGGACTAGCGGACCTGTATACGAGCAGTACTTC
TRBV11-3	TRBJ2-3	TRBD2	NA	CASSPRRRIAGGLADTQYF	TGTGCCAGCAGCCCTCGGAGGCGGATAGCGGGAGGGCTAGCAGATACGCAGTATTTT